This record looks at one TCR beta chain sequence and its context. The entry originates in a study of shared clonotypes between healthy human individuals. Libraries were prepared by immunoSEQ multiplex PCR; TCRdb keeps only in-frame clonotypes and omits some of them. The profile shows 1.5 million to 2.5 million clones, roughly 95% of them singletons. Only CD45RO-negative cells positively selected for CCR7 counted as naive CD8 cells, so terminally differentiated effector memory CD45RA+ cells were excluded. V shed 0 bases, J shed 3 bases, and the junction held 5 bases outside the gene matches. The CDR3 length is 15 residues. CDR1 and CDR2 (germline): SGDLS, YYNGEE.

J is TRBJ2-5 and V is TRBV9; TRBD1 matches at 7 bases. The source of this sequence is a man younger than 30 in good health. The sample taken for sequencing was naive CD8+ T cells sorted from blood. The CDR3 is CASSVDRGFEETQYF. CDR3 coding DNA: TGTGCCAGCAGCGTAGACAGGGGTTTCGAAGAGACCCAGTACTTC.